Below, 15 T cell receptor beta chains from the same sample are listed, as sequenced in a study of T-cell memory formation after mild COVID-19. TCRdb reanalysed the 5' RACE reads using MiXCR and keeps one entry per CDR3 protein. The sample carries about 400,000 distinct CDR3 sequences, 23% recorded once. Input material: PBMCs or a T cell subset sorted from them (not recorded which). The receptor set was obtained from an adult woman who had mild COVID-19 (a few samples of this study predate the infection). Cell type and time point are not known.

In DNA, the CDR3 is TGTGCCAGCAGCCCTCGGACAGGCCATGGCTACACCTTC. Translated, it gives CASSPRTGHGYTF. The chain couples TRBV9 to TRBJ1-2, with TRBD1 matching 7 bases. Per the germline V gene, CDR1 is SGDLS and CDR2 is YYNGEE. CDR3 length equals 13 residues. Trimming cost V 4 bases and J 6 bases; bases outside gene matches: 6. The full variable domain, rest sourced from reference TRBV9 and TRBJ1-2, is DSGVTQTPKHLITATGQRVTLRCSPRSGDLSVYWYQQSLDQGLQFLIQYYNGEERAKGNILERFSAQQFPDLHSELNLSSLELGDSALYFCASSPRTGHGYTFGSGTRLTVV.

This clonotype was detected only a few times. This sequence joins TRBV27 and TRBJ1-2; maybe TRBD1 (5 bases). This CDR3 has 14 amino acids. The germline V gene encodes CDR1 MNHEY and CDR2 SMNVEV (reference sequence). V was cut by 4 bases and J by 4 bases, with 13 bases left in between. This CDR3 reads CASSSLQGPYGYTF. The CDR3 DNA reads as TGTGCCAGCAGTTCCCTGCAGGGTCCCTATGGCTACACCTTC.

This clonotype was counted a few times. CDR3 sequence (DNA): TGTGCCAGCAGTGAAGCGGGACCGACAGATACGCAGTATTTT. This codes for CASSEAGPTDTQYF. The rearrangement joins TRBV2 to TRBJ2-3; D possibly matches TRBD1 or TRBD2 (5 bases each). Germline V gene data show CDR1 as SNHLY and CDR2 as FYNNEI. The CDR3 extends over 14 amino acids. Trimming shortened V by 0 bases and J by 3 bases, and 7 bases separated the two germline ends.

Only a few counts were recorded for this clonotype. The V gene is TRBV20-1, the J gene TRBJ2-2, with D unclear. Trimming removed 2 bases from V and 4 bases from J, with 14 bases in between. The germline V gene has CDR1 DFQATT and CDR2 SNEGSKA (reference sequence). CDR3 size: 15 residues. The DNA for the CDR3 is TGCAGTGCTAGAAGGCTAGAGATAATCACCGGGGAGCTGTTTTTT. Encoded protein: CSARRLEIITGELFF.

This clonotype was counted only a few times. This chain uses TRBV6-5 with TRBJ2-1; D is unclear. Germline CDR1 MNHEY, CDR2 SVGAGI. The V end lost 0 bases, the J end lost 10 bases, and 7 bases lay between the germline ends. The CDR3 covers 12 residues. Written as DNA, the CDR3 is TGTGCCAGCAGTTACTCGACGTCAGAGCAGTTCTTC. This encodes CASSYSTSEQFF.

This clonotype was detected many times. The rearrangement joins TRBV5-1 to TRBJ2-3; maybe TRBD1 (5 bases). This CDR3 comprises 13 residues. The V end was cut by 5 bases, the J end by 3 bases, with 10 bases between. The germline V gene encodes CDR1 SGHRS and CDR2 YFSETQ. Here the CDR3 DNA reads TGCGCCAGCAGACTGACAGTAACAGATACGCAGTATTTT. Its protein is CASRLTVTDTQYF.

The chain couples TRBV11-2 to TRBJ1-2; D call uncertain. From germline, CDR1 is SGHAT and CDR2 FQNNGV. CDR3 size: 16 residues. V was cut by 7 bases and J by 4 bases, with 22 bases left in between. CDR3 sequence reads: CASTSGASTLLYGYTF. In DNA, the CDR3 is TGTGCCAGCACCTCAGGTGCGTCTACACTTCTCTATGGCTACACCTTC.

In this sample, this clonotype turned up a few times. The CDR3 region is CASSQRPSYNEQFF. The CDR3 DNA follows: TGTGCCAGTTCACAGCGGCCCTCCTACAATGAGCAGTTCTTC. The gene calls are TRBV27 and TRBJ2-1, with D perhaps matching TRBD2 (5 bases). Germline CDR1 is MNHEY and CDR2 is SMNVEV (reference sequence). CDR3 length: 14 residues. V was clipped by 9 bases and J by 0 bases, with 12 bases between them.

Only a few counts were recorded for this clonotype. The gene calls are TRBV4-1 and TRBJ2-5; possibly TRBD1 for D (6 bases). V shed 0 bases and J shed 4 bases, with 15 bases lying between them. The germline V gene encodes CDR1 MGHRA and CDR2 YSYEKL. This CDR3 has 16 amino acids. CDR3 residues: CASSQDGTRGVETQYF. The DNA for the CDR3 is TGCGCCAGCAGCCAAGACGGTACCAGGGGAGTAGAGACCCAGTACTTC.

As DNA, the CDR3 is TGTGCCACCAGTGACTCACTAGCGGGTACGCAGTATTTT. The encoded protein is CATSDSLAGTQYF. This chain joins TRBV24-1 and TRBJ2-3; TRBD2 matches 9 bases. The CDR3 consists of 13 residues. Trimming cost V 4 bases and J 8 bases; bases outside gene matches: 3. In germline, CDR1 is KGHDR, CDR2 SFDVKD.

CDR3 nucleotides: TGTGCCAGCAGCTTGATGGGAACCGGCTACACCTTC. As protein: CASSLMGTGYTF. This rearrangement joins TRBV5-6 to TRBJ1-2; D gene ambiguous. Deletions cut 1 base from V and 8 bases from J, with 9 bases between. The CDR3 extends over 12 amino acids. Germline CDR1 and CDR2: SGHDT and YYEEEE.

This clonotype was recorded a few times. This sequence joins TRBV5-6 and TRBJ2-5; tentatively, D is TRBD2 (5 bases). Germline-derived CDR1 and CDR2 are SGHDT and YYEEEE. This CDR3 has 13 amino acids. V was pared by 1 base and J by 5 bases, with 9 bases between. CDR3 protein: CASSLWVAETQYF. CDR3 coding DNA: TGTGCCAGCAGCTTGTGGGTAGCGGAGACCCAGTACTTC.

The table lists this clonotype with a count of one. This chain uses TRBV10-2 with TRBJ1-5, with TRBD1 identical over 7 bases. CDR3 length equals 15 residues. Trimming took 5 bases from V and 2 from J; bases not matched to a gene: 6. The germline V gene has CDR1 WSHSY and CDR2 SAAADI. DNA of the CDR3: TGCGCCAGCAGTAGACAGGGTGCGGGCAATCAGCCCCAGCATTTT. It codes for CASSRQGAGNQPQHF.

The rearrangement uses TRBV3-1 and TRBJ1-1; 7 bases match TRBD1. V dropped 3 bases and J dropped 2; count of bases not matched to a gene: 9. CDR1 is LGHDT and CDR2 is YNNKEL in the germline V gene (reference sequence). The CDR3 loop spans 16 amino acids. CDR3 nucleotide sequence: TGTGCCAGCAGCCACCCTCTCAGGGGGTATAACACTGAAGCTTTCTTT. Amino acid sequence: CASSHPLRGYNTEAFF.

The chain combines TRBV27 with TRBJ1-5, with D tentatively TRBD1 (6 bases). V lost 5 bases and J lost 1, with 21 bases in between. The CDR3 totals 18 residues. From germline, CDR1 is MNHEY and CDR2 SMNVEV (reference sequence). The CDR3 nucleotides read TGTGCCAGCAGTCCCTATCCCCCCCACAGGGTGAGCAATCAGCCCCAGCATTTT. This sequence encodes CASSPYPPHRVSNQPQHF.